This record covers a single T cell receptor beta chain. In the authors' workflow: Cell counts per sample came from amplifying reference gene primers. Assay used: immunoSEQ multiplex PCR; TCRdb lists only in-frame clones, some missing. V and J calls and clone size are as listed in that table; D and trimming were resolved from the DNA. This table has approximately 50,000 clones, about 88% appearing once. The data derive from a study of blood T cell repertoires in COVID-19. Germline loops: CDR1 SEHNR, CDR2 FQNEAQ (reference sequence). The V gene lost 1 base and the J gene lost 8 bases, with 5 bases spanning the gap. The CDR3 runs to 11 residues.

This chain connects TRBV7-9 to TRBJ1-1, with unresolved D. This clonotype originated in a man between 65 and 79 years old with active COVID-19. Sequences were obtained from peripheral blood. The CDR3 DNA sequence: TGTGCCAGCAGCTTAGGACACGAAGCTTTCTTT. It yields the protein CASSLGHEAFF.